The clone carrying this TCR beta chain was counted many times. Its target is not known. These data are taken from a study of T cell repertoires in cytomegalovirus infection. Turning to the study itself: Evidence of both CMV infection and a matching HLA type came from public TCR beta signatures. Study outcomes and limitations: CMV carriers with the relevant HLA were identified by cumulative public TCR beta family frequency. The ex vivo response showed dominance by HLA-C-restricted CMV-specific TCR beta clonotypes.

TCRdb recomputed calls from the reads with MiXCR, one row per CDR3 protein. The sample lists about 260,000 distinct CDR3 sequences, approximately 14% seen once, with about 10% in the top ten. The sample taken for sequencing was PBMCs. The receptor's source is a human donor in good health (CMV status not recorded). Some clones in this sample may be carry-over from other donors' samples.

CDR3 amino acids: CASSAYRVPNYGYTF. CDR3 nucleotides: TGTGCCAGCAGCGCGTACAGGGTCCCTAACTATGGCTACACCTTC. V usage is TRBV7-8 and J usage is TRBJ1-2; a weak D match, TRBD1 (6 bases). Between the trimmed V and J ends, which lost 5 bases and 0 bases, there was a span of 13 bases. CDR1 and CDR2 from the germline V gene are SGHVS and FQNEAQ. The CDR3 length is 15 residues.